This TCR beta chain was recorded in a study of blood T cell repertoires in COVID-19. At the level of the study: Material from acute and convalescent COVID-19 was sourced from the United States, Italy and Spain. From T cells, B-cell-depleted T cells, or PBMCs came the material, which was cDNA or gDNA.

The sample holds one count of this clone. Original processing notes: Scientists estimated how many nucleated cells there were by amplifying reference gene primers. Repertoires were generated with immunoSEQ multiplex PCR, while TCRdb's copy carries only in-frame clones and drops some. D and trimming come from the DNA, and the V and J calls and clone size come from that table. The top ten clones hold roughly 8.6% of a sample with under 150,000 clones, 77% of them seen once. This CDR3 region has 17 residues. The ends lost 1 base at V and 2 bases at J; junction bases unmatched: 8. Germline CDR1 LGHNA, CDR2 YSLEER.

The chain couples TRBV4-3 to TRBJ2-3; 8 bases fit TRBD2. The clonotype originates from a woman between 45 and 60 years old with active or convalescent COVID-19. Sequencing used peripheral blood. Written as DNA, the CDR3 is TGCGCCAGCAGCCAAGGCCCAGCGGGGGAACCCACAGATACGCAGTATTTT. This translates into CASSQGPAGEPTDTQYF.